The 3 T cell receptor beta chains listed next were all sequenced from one sample in a study of blood T cell repertoires in COVID-19. TCRdb's copy holds only in-frame clones and misses some; the assay was immunoSEQ multiplex PCR. The sample has about 18,000 clones, around 82% seen once. Sequenced input: peripheral blood. The receptors stem from a man aged 35-49 years with active or convalescent COVID-19.

The chain is built from TRBV5-1 and TRBJ2-7; D perhaps matches TRBD1 (5 bases). Trimming removed 0 bases at V and 3 bases at J, with 10 bases between. Germline values: CDR1 SGHRS, CDR2 YFSETQ. The length of the CDR3 is 14 residues. In DNA form, the CDR3 reads TGCGCCAGCAGCTTGGCCCATCAGGGCTACGAGCAGTACTTC. Translated: CASSLAHQGYEQYF. The full variable domain, completed using reference TRBV5-1 and TRBJ2-7, is KAGVTQTPRYLIKTRGQQVTLSCSPISGHRSVSWYQQTPGQGLQFLFEYFSETQRNKGNFPGRFSGRQFSNSRSEMNVSTLELGDSALYLCASSLAHQGYEQYFGPGTRLTVT.

The J gene is TRBJ2-2, the V gene TRBV2; possibly TRBD1 for D (5 bases). CDR3 length equals 14 residues. The ends were cut back, 4 bases at V and 2 bases at J, with 8 bases in the middle. CDR1 SNHLY and CDR2 FYNNEI come from the germline V gene. CDR3 residues: CASSVQGNTGELFF. CDR3 DNA: TGTGCCAGCAGTGTTCAGGGCAACACCGGGGAGCTGTTTTTT.

The chain uses TRBV6-5 and TRBJ1-2, with D maybe TRBD1 (5 bases). The CDR3 runs to 14 residues. In germline, CDR1 is MNHEY, CDR2 SVGAGI. Trimming removed 0 bases from V and 4 bases from J, with 9 bases in between. The chain's CDR3 is CASSYSYGAYGYTF. The DNA of the CDR3 is TGTGCCAGCAGTTACTCATATGGGGCCTATGGCTACACCTTC.